This T cell receptor (beta chain) was retrieved from a study of CD8 T cells in Susac syndrome. An amount of RNA that ranged from roughly 0.5 to 1 ug was reverse transcribed with random hexamers. With immunoSEQ multiplex PCR, TCR beta CDR3 was amplified across 54 Vbeta and 13 Jbeta. Via MiXCR, TCRdb re-called the immunoSEQ multiplex PCR reads, giving one row per CDR3 protein. The profile shows 150,000 to 200,000 distinct CDR3 sequences, roughly 94% of them singletons. The T cells that were sequenced for TCR beta were CD8+ and CD4+ cells from blood. Isolation of CD8+ and CD4+ T cells was performed negatively, whereas enrichment of TEMRA cells was done by FACS. The CDR3 has 14 residues. Germline V gene lookup returns CDR1 MDHEN and CDR2 SYDVKM. V was clipped by 5 bases and J by 4 bases, with 12 bases between them.

The chain joins TRBV28 to TRBJ2-1, with D perhaps TRBD2 (6 bases). This sequence originates from a human donor with multiple sclerosis. Material: CD4+ T cells from PBMCs. CDR3 bases: TGTGCCAGCAGTCCCGGGGGAGGATACAATGAGCAGTTCTTC. Its protein is CASSPGGGYNEQFF.